The clone carrying this T cell receptor (beta chain) was observed a few times. TCRdb reanalysed the RT-PCR reads using MiXCR and keeps one entry per CDR3 protein. The sample carries a few hundred thousand distinct CDR3 sequences, around 14% recorded once. This CDR3 spans 12 amino acids. Per germline, CDR1 SGHVS and CDR2 FNYEAQ. V gave up 5 bases and J gave up 6 bases, with 8 bases separating them. These data are taken from a study of patients and donors after allogeneic stem cell transplantation. Sequencing used blood, either unsorted or a sorted T cell fraction (not recorded which). The origin of this receptor is a human donor who was either an allogeneic HSCT recipient or a stem cell or donor lymphocyte infusion donor (not recorded which). It is not recorded whose cells these are; they may come from a transplant donor. The chain uses TRBV7-6 and TRBJ2-1, with D possibly matching TRBD2 (5 bases). CDR3 nucleotide sequence: TGTGCCAGCAGCAAGGGAGTCAATGAGCAGTTCTTC. This codes for CASSKGVNEQFF.